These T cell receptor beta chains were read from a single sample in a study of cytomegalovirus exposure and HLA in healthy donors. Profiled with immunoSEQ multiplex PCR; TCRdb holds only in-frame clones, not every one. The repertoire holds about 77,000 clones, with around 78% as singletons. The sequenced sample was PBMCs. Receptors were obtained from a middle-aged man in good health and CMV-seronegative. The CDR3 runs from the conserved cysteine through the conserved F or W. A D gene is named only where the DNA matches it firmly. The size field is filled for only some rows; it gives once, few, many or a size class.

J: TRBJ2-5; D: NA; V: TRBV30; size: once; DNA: TGTGCCTGGAGTTCAGGGGAAGAGACCCAGTACTTC; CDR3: CAWSSGEETQYF
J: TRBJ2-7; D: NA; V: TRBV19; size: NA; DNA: TGTGCCACCTCAAGTGGGCCCTACGAGCAGTACTTC; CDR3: CATSSGPYEQYF
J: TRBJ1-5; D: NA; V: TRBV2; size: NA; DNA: TGTGCCAGCAGTGAAGGCCCACTAAGGTTGGGCAATCAGCCCCAGCATTTT; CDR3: CASSEGPLRLGNQPQHF
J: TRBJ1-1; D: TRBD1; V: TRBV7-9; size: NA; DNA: TGTGCCAGCAGCGAAACCGGGACAGGGGGGACTGAAGCTTTCTTT; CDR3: CASSETGTGGTEAFF
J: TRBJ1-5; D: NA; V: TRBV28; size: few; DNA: TGTGCCAGCAGTTTAGATCGGCAGGGGATCCAGCCCCAGCATTTT; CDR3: CASSLDRQGIQPQHF
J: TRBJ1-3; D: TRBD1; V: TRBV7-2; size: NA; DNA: TGTGCCAGCAGCTCGTTAGGACAGGGGGGCACCATATATTTT; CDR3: CASSSLGQGGTIYF
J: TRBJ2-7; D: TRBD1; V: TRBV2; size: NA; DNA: TGTGCCAGCACGAGACAGGGGGCCAGCTACGAGCAGTACTTC; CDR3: CASTRQGASYEQYF
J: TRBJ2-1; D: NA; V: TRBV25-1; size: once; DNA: TGTGCCAGCGCGGGACGGGGGGCTCAGGATGAGCAGTTCTTC; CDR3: CASAGRGAQDEQFF
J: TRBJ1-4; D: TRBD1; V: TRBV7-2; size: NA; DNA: TGTGCCAGCAGCTTAGTGACAGGGGGAGACGAAAAACTGTTTTTT; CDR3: CASSLVTGGDEKLFF
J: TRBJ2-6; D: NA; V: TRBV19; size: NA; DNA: TGTGCCAGTAGTGACAGGGGAGGGATCTCGAGGGGGGCCAACGTCCTGACTTTC; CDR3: CASSDRGGISRGANVLTF
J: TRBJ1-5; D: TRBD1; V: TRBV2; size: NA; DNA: TGTGCCAGCCAGGACAGGGAAGGACAGCCCCAGCATTTT; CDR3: CASQDREGQPQHF
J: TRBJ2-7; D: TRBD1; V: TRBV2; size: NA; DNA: TGTGCCAGCAGTGAATTGGGGCTGAGGACAGGGGGCCGCAACGAGCAGTACTTC; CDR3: CASSELGLRTGGRNEQYF
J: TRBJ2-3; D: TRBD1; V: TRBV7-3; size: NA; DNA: TGTGCCAGCAGCCAGGGACAGGCTAGCACAGATACGCAGTATTTT; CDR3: CASSQGQASTDTQYF
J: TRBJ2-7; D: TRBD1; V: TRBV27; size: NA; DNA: TGTGCCAGCAGTTCTCGACAGGGGACCGGCGAGCAGTACTTC; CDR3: CASSSRQGTGEQYF
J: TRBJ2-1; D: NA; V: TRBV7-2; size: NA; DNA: TGTGCCAGCAGCTTAGGCAGTATCAATGAGCAGTTCTTC; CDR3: CASSLGSINEQFF
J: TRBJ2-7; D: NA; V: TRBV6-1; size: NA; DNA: TGTGCCCTAGGGACTCACTCCTACGAGCAGTACTTC; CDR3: CALGTHSYEQYF
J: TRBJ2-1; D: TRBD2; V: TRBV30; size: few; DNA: TGTGCCTGGAGCCCGCTAGCGGGAGATTACAATGAGCAGTTCTTC; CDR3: CAWSPLAGDYNEQFF
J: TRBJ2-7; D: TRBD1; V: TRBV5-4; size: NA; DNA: TGTGCCAGCAGCTTACCGACAGGGGGCAAGGGCGAGCAGTACTTC; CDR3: CASSLPTGGKGEQYF
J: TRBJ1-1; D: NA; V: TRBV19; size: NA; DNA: TGTGCCAGTAGTATAGGGTCAGGGAGGAGCACTGAAGCTTTCTTT; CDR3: CASSIGSGRSTEAFF
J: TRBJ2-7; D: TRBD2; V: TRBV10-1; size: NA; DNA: TGCGCCAGCAGCGGGGGACTAGCGGGAGGCTACGAGCAGTACTTC; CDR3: CASSGGLAGGYEQYF
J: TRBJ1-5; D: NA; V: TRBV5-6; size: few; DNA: TGTGCCAGCAGCTTCGGCCCCGGGGGCAATCAGCCCCAGCATTTT; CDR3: CASSFGPGGNQPQHF
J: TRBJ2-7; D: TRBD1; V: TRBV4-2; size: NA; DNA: TGTGCCAGCAGCCCGGGACAGGGGGCCCGTGAGCAGTACTTC; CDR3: CASSPGQGAREQYF
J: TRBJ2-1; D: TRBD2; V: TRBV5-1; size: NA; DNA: TGCGCCAGCAGCTTGGCCAGCGGGAGTAGTAGGGATGAGCAGTTCTTC; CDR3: CASSLASGSSRDEQFF
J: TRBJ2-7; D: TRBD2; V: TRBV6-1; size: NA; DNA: TGTGCCAGCAGTGAAACTAGCGGGAGCGCGTCCTACGAGCAGTACTTC; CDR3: CASSETSGSASYEQYF
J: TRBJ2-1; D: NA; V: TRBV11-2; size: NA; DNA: TGTGCCAGCAGCTTAGCCCCAAAGCAGTTCTTC; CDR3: CASSLAPKQFF
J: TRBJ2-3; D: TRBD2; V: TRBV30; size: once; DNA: TGTGCCTGGAGAATTAGCGGGAACACAGATACGCAGTATTTT; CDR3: CAWRISGNTDTQYF
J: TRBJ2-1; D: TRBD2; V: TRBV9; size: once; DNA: TGTGCCAGCAGCGTCCCCGGGACTAGCGGCTACAATGAGCAGTTCTTC; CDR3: CASSVPGTSGYNEQFF
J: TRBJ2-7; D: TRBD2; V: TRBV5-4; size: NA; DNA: TGTGCCAGCAGCTCTCGCACTAGCGGGATTTACGAGCAGTACTTC; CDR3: CASSSRTSGIYEQYF
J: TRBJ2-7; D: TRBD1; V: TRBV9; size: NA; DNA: TGTGCCAGCAGCCCACAGGGGGCCATCAATACTTTCTACGAGCAGTACTTC; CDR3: CASSPQGAINTFYEQYF
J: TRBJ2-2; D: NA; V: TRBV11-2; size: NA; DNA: TGTGCCAGCAGCCCTTCGAACACCGGGGAGCTGTTTTTT; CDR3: CASSPSNTGELFF
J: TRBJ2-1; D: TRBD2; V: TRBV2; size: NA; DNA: TGTGCCAGCAGGTTACTAGCGGGAGGGACCGGTGAGCAGTTCTTC; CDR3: CASRLLAGGTGEQFF
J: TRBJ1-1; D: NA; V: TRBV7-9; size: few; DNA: TGTGCCAGCAGCCGAACCCAGGGGCTCAGCACTGAAGCTTTCTTT; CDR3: CASSRTQGLSTEAFF
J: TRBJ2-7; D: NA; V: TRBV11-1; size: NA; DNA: TGTGCCAGCAGCCCCCGGGTCTCCTACGAGCAGTACTTC; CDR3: CASSPRVSYEQYF
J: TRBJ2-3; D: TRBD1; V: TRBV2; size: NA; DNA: TGTGCCAGCAGAGCACTGACAGGGGGCACAGATACGCAGTATTTT; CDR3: CASRALTGGTDTQYF
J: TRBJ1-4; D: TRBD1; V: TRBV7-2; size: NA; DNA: TGTGCCAGCAGCTTGACAGGGGCTGGAGAAAAACTGTTTTTT; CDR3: CASSLTGAGEKLFF
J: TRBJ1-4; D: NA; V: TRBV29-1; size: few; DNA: TGCAGCTCGGGGGAGGGGAGGGATGAAAAACTGTTTTTT; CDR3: CSSGEGRDEKLFF
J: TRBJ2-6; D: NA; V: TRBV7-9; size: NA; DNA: TGTCCCAGCAGCCGCCAGTCTGGGGCCAACGTCCTGACTTTC; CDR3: CPSSRQSGANVLTF
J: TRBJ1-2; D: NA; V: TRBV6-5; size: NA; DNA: TGTGCCAGCAGCCCTGAGGGCGGAAGCTATGGCTACACCTTC; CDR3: CASSPEGGSYGYTF
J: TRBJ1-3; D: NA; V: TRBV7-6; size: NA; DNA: TGTGCCAGCAGCTCTACCGATGGACAGTTTGGAAACACCATATATTTT; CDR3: CASSSTDGQFGNTIYF
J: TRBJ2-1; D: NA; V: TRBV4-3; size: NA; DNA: TGCGCCAGCAGCCAAGACAAGCCTTCCTACAATGAGCAGTTCTTC; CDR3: CASSQDKPSYNEQFF
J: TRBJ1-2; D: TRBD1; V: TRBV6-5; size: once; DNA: TGTGCCAGCAGCCTGGACAGGGAGACGGCGGGCTACACCTTC; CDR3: CASSLDRETAGYTF
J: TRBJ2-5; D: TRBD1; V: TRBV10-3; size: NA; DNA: TGTGCCATCAGTAGCAGGGGGCCTACTAACCAAGAGACCCAGTACTTC; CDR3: CAISSRGPTNQETQYF
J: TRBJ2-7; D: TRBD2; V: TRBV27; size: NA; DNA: TGTGCCAGCAGTCGCGGGGGATCCGGCTACGAGCAGTACTTC; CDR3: CASSRGGSGYEQYF
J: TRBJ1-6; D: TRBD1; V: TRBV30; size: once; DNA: TGTGCCTTGAGGACAGGGGATAATTCACCCCTCCACTTT; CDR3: CALRTGDNSPLHF
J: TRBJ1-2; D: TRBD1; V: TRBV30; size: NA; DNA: TGTGCCTGGAACCGACAGGGAACCAACTATGGCTACACCTTC; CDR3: CAWNRQGTNYGYTF
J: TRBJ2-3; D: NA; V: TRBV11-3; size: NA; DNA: TGTGCCAGCAGCTTAGGCGGGAGCACAGATACGCAGTATTTT; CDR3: CASSLGGSTDTQYF
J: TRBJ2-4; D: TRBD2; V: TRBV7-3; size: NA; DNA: TGTGCCAGCAGCTTAAGTGGGCGCGGGGGGATTCAGTACTTC; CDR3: CASSLSGRGGIQYF
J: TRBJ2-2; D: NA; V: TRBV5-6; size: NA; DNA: TGTGCCAGCAGCTTACTAGGTACTGCGAACACCGGGGAGCTGTTTTTT; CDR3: CASSLLGTANTGELFF
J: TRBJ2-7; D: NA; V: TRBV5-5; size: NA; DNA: TGTGCCAGCAGCCCCACTCCCCCCCTAGCAAGCGAGCAGTACTTC; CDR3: CASSPTPPLASEQYF